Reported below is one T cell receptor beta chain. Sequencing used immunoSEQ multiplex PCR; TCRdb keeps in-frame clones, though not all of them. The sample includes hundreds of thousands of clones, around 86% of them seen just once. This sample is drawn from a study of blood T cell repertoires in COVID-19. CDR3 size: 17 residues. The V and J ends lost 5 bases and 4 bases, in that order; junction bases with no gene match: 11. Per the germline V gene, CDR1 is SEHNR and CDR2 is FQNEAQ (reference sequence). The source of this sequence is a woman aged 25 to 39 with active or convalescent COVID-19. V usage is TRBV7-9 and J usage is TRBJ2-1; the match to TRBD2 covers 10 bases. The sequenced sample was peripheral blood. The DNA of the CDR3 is TGTGCCAGCAGCCGACGAGCGGGGGGGCCCCTTTACAATGAGCAGTTCTTC. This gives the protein CASSRRAGGPLYNEQFF.